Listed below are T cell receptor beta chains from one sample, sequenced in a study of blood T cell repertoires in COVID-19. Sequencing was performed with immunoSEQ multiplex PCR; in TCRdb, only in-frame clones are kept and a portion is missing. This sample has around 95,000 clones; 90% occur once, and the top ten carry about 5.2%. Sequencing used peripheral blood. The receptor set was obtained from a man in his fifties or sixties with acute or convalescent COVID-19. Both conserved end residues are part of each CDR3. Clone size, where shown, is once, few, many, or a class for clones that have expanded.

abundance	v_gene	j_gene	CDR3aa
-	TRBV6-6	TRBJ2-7	CASSYMLQGLGYEQYF
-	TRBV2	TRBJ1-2	CASSAPGHLDYGYTF
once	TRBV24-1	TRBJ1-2	CATSHKTGRSYGYTF
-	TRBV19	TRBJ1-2	CASSIARDTNYGYTF
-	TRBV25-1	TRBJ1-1	CASSSDFSFGENTEAFF
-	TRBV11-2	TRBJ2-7	CASSLEQAGGYEQYF
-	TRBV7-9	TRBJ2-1	CASSRRSLAGVDEQFF
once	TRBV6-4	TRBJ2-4	CASSEGVGGTAKNIQYF
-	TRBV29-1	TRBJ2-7	CSVDGGNTRTYEQYF
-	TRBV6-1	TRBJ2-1	CASSGAGGYNEQFF
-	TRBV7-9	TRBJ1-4	CASSLQEKLFF
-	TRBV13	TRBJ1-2	CASSFEGGSYGYTF
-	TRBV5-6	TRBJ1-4	CASSLKQGHATNEKLFF
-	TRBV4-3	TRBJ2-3	CASSQARVAGGNTDTQYF
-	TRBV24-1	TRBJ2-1	CATSDLGQSLGQRRSYNEQFF
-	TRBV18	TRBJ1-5	CASSRTSGEPQHF
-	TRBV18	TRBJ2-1	CASSIAGGEQFF
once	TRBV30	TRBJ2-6	CAWGSGANVLTF
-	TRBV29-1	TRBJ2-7	CSASSGPAPYEQYF
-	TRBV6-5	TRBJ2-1	CASSYLRGSYNEQFF
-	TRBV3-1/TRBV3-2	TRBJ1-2	CASSPSGTGRYLYGYTF
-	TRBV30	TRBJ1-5	CAWRGGVSQPQHF
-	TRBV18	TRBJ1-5	CASSPPGRGPQPQHF
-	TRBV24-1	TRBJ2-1	CATSDPSGPNEQFF
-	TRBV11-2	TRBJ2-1	CASSFKGLAYNEQFF
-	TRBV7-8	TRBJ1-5	CASSLNSRGGKNQPQHF
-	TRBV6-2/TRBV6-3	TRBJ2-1	CASSKDRVGFF
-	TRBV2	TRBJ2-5	CASKGTEETQYF
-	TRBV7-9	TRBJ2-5	CASSLANRGAQETQYF
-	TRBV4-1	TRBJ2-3	CASSQAFRDTQYF
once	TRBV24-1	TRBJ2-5	CATSDLQTETQYF
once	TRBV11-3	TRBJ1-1	CASSLRTGATEAFF
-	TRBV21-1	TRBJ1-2	CASSNGGGDLYGYTF
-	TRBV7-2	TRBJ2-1	CASSPIGTPNNEQFF
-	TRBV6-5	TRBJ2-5	CASSSPSGRALETQYF
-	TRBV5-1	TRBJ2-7	CASSPRQGALTVGSSYEQYF
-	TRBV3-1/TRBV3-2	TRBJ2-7	CASSQDIPGSYGTSGTLRYF
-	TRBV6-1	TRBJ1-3	CASSDVAGQGNTIYF
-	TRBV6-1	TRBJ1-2	CASSELFGGQGAYGYTF
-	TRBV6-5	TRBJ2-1	CASRRLAGYNEQFF
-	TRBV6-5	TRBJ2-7	CASRTGFGAYEQYF
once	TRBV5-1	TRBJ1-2	CASSPGQSPGYTF
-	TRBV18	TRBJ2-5	CASSPRALGDIGGVRETQYF
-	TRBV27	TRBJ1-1	CASSLSGGTEAFF
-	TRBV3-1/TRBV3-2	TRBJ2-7	CASSQSDRAGEQYF
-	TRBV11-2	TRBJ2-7	CASSLSRGLAGEQYF
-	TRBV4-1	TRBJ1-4	CASSQDRFREKLFF
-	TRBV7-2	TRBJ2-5	CASSSGSRMVQYF
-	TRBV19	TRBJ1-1	CASSPGQPNTEAFF
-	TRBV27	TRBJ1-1	CASSFGGGTEAFF
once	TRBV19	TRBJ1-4	CASSKEEFLTNEKLFF